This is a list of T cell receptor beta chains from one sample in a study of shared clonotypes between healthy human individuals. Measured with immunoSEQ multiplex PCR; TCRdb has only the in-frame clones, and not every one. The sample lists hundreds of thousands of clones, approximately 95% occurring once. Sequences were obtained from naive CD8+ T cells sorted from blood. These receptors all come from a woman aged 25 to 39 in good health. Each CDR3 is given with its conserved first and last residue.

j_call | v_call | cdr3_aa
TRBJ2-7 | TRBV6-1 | CASSDLGFNYEQYF
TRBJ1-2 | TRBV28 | CASSLYREDYGYTF
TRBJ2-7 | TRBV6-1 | CASSEEAGETYEQYF
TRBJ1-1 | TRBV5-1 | CASSLVLNTEAFF
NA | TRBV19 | CASSARTGYEQYF
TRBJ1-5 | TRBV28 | CASSLSAWGRGQPQHF
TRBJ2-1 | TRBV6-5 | CASSYEGDYNEQFF
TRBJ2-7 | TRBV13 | CASSRPSSYEQYF
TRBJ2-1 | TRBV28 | CASSLLGQGSNEQFF
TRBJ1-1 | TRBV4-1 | CASSQDVRNTEAFF
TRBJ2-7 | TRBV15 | CATSRDTGVSYEQYF
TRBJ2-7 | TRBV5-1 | CASSLSAGRQNEQYF
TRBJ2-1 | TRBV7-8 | CASSLGIGLAGGRGSYNEQFF
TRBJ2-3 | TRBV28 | CASSSPSDSPDTQYF
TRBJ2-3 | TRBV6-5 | CASSGVAGPTDTQYF
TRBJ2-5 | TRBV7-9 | CASSVIQETQYF
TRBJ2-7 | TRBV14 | CASSQGYRRATYEQYF
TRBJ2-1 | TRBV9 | CASSVPSGRSEEQFF
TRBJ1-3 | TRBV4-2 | CASSQEMGNTIYF
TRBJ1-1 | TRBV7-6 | CASTEGGTEAFF
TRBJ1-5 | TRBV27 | CASRPDTGHGNQPQHF
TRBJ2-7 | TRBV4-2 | CASSQSELAHAYEQYF
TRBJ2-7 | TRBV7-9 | CASSSPTGLEQYF
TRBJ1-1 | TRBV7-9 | CASSPPGQGMNTEAFF
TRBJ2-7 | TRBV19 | CASKGSAGPYEQYF
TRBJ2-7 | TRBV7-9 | CASSPPGLAGGEQYF
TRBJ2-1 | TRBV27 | CASSPTFDRVGEQFF
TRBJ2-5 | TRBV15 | CAVQGWEGLFGSETQYF
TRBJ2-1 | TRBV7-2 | CASSRTSHYNEQFF
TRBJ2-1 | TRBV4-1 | CASSQDHNEQFF
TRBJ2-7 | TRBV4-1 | CASSQVPSGEQYF
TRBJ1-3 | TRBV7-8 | CASSLRGTGNTIYF
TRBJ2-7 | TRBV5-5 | CASSLAVAGIYEQYF
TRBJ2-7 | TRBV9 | CASSGGLARSYEQYF
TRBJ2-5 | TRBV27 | CASSYGPGTFVTQYF
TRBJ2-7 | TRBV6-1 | CASSEGPAYEQYF
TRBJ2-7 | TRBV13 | CASSLVSGEGRDEQYF
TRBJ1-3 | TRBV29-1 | CSVEWLSEISGNTIYF
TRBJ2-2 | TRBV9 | CASSSTHTGELFF
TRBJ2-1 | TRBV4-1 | CASSEAGGSYNEQFF
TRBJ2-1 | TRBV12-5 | CASWTSGRAGRFF
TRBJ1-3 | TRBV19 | CASSMGNTIYF
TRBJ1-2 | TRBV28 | CASSDSGTAVWYGYTF
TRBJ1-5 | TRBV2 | CASEPGQGGDQPQHF